These T cell receptor beta chains were read from a single sample in a study of blood T cell repertoires in COVID-19. Here immunoSEQ multiplex PCR was the method, and the copy in TCRdb shows in-frame clones only, minus some. The table has over 150,000 clones, more than 75% seen once. Sequenced input: peripheral blood. All receptors come from a man aged 55 to 70 with COVID-19, enrolled during active disease. The CDR3 runs from the conserved cysteine through the conserved F or W. A D gene is named only where the DNA matches it firmly. Clone size appears in some rows only: once, few, many, or a class for an expanded clone.

-	-	TRBV25-1	TRBJ1-6	TGTGCCAGCAGTCCACAAGGGGCAGCTTACTCACCCCTCCACTTT	CASSPQGAAYSPLHF
-	-	TRBV29-1	TRBJ2-3	TGCAGCGCTGGTGTTCTAGCGTTGACAGATACGCAGTATTTT	CSAGVLALTDTQYF
once	TRBD2	TRBV10-3	TRBJ2-5	TGTGCCATCAGTGAGTCGAGTCGGGGGGGCGTGGAGACCCAGTACTTC	CAISESSRGGVETQYF
-	-	TRBV7-2	TRBJ2-6	TGTGCCAGCAGCTTAGAAGACAGCCGAAACTCTGGGGCCAACGTCCTGACTTTC	CASSLEDSRNSGANVLTF
-	-	TRBV5-4	TRBJ2-1	TGTGCCAGCAGCTTGGTTGCGGCGTTCGGGTACGATGAGCAGTTCTTC	CASSLVAAFGYDEQFF
-	TRBD1	TRBV18	TRBJ1-2	TGTGCCAGCTCACCACCGGGTGTCGGGACAGGGAACTATGGCTACACCTTC	CASSPPGVGTGNYGYTF
-	-	TRBV2	TRBJ1-6	TGTGCCAGCACAGGGCAAGGAGGGAATTCACCCCTCCACTTT	CASTGQGGNSPLHF
-	TRBD1	TRBV2	TRBJ1-1	TGTGCCAGCACCTGGACAGGGGTCATGAACACTGAAGCTTTCTTT	CASTWTGVMNTEAFF
-	-	TRBV12-3/TRBV12-4	TRBJ2-7	TGTGCCAGCAGGGAAAGGGGCGAGCAGTACTTC	CASRERGEQYF
-	TRBD1	TRBV27	TRBJ1-6	TGTGCCAGCAGTTTACAAAGAACCGGGACAGGAAGGGGTTCACCCCTCCACTTT	CASSLQRTGTGRGSPLHF
-	-	TRBV11-2	TRBJ2-7	TGTGCCAGCAGCTTAGATCCAGAAATGGGGGCGCGTGGTGAGCAGTACTTC	CASSLDPEMGARGEQYF
-	-	TRBV21-1	TRBJ1-2	TGTGCCAGCAGCCGACGGGCCCAGACAGCCAACTATGGCTACACCTTC	CASSRRAQTANYGYTF
-	TRBD1	TRBV7-2	TRBJ2-7	TGTGCCAGCAGCTTAGGTTTGACAGGGGCCTACGAGCAGTACTTC	CASSLGLTGAYEQYF
-	-	TRBV7-9	TRBJ2-1	TGTGCCAGCAGCTTCGTATCCTACAATGAGCAGTTCTTC	CASSFVSYNEQFF
-	TRBD2	TRBV7-9	TRBJ2-5	TGTGCCAGCAGCTCGGGACTAGCGGGGGGCGGGAAAGAGACCCAGTACTTC	CASSSGLAGGGKETQYF
few	-	TRBV5-1	TRBJ1-4	TGCGCCAGCAGCCCACAGGGCACTAATGAAAAACTGTTTTTT	CASSPQGTNEKLFF
-	TRBD1	TRBV11-2	TRBJ2-7	TGTGCCAGCAGCTCTTACAGGGGCTCCGAGCAGTACTTC	CASSSYRGSEQYF
-	-	TRBV7-9	TRBJ2-1	TGTGCCAGCAACTCCGTCGCGGTAGCGGACAATGAGCAGTTCTTC	CASNSVAVADNEQFF
-	TRBD1	TRBV5-4	TRBJ1-2	TGTGCCAGCAGCTTGGGGACAGGGGGGGATGGCTACACCTTC	CASSLGTGGDGYTF
-	TRBD2	TRBV19	TRBJ2-1	TGTGCCAGTAGTGTGCCGACTAGCGGGAGCTATGAGCAGTTCTTC	CASSVPTSGSYEQFF
-	-	TRBV6-6	TRBJ2-6	TGTGCCAGCATCACTCAGGGTGCCGGGGCCAACGTCCTGACTTTC	CASITQGAGANVLTF
-	-	TRBV6-5	TRBJ2-2	TGTGCCAGCCATGAGGGCCAGCTGAACACCGGGGAGCTGTTTTTT	CASHEGQLNTGELFF
-	TRBD2	TRBV5-1	TRBJ2-1	TGCGCCAGCAGCTTTACCGAGCGGGAGTGGGGTGAGCAGTTCTTC	CASSFTEREWGEQFF
-	TRBD1	TRBV10-1	TRBJ1-1	TGCGCCAGCAGACAGACAGGGATTAACACTGAAGCTTTCTTT	CASRQTGINTEAFF
-	-	TRBV11-2	TRBJ2-2	TGTGCCAGCAGCCGGCTAGCGACCGGGGAGCTGTTTTTT	CASSRLATGELFF
-	-	TRBV2	TRBJ1-5	TGTGCCAGCAGTGAAGGGCAGGAGGTCCAGCCCCAGCATTTT	CASSEGQEVQPQHF
-	TRBD1	TRBV24-1	TRBJ2-7	TGTGCCACCAGTGACAAGACAGGGGGCAACGTTGGCTACGAGCAGTACTTC	CATSDKTGGNVGYEQYF
once	TRBD1	TRBV2	TRBJ1-4	TGTGCCAGCAGAACCGACAGGGGGCCTAATGAAAAACTGTTTTTT	CASRTDRGPNEKLFF
-	-	TRBV7-2	TRBJ1-6	TGTGCCAGCAGCTTAGGCCAGGCCAAAAATTCACCCCTCCACTTT	CASSLGQAKNSPLHF
-	-	TRBV14	TRBJ2-7	TGTGCCAGCAGCCAAGGTACGGGACAAATCTCCTACGAGCAGTACTTC	CASSQGTGQISYEQYF